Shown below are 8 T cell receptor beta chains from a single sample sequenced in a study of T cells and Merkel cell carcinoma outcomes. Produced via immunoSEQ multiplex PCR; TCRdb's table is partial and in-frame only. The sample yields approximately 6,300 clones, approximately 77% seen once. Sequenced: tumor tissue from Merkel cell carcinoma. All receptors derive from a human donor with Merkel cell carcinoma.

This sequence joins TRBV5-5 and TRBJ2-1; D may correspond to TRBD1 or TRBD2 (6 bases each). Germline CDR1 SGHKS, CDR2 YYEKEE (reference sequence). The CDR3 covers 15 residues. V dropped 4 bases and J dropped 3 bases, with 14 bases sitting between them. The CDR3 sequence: CASSRRGDSYNEQFF. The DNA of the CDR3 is TGTGCCAGCAGCCGGAGGGGGGATAGCTACAATGAGCAGTTCTTC.

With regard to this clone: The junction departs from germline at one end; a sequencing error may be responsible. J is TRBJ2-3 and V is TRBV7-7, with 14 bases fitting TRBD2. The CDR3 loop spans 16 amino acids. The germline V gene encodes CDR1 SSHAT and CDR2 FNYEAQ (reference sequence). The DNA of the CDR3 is TGTGCTAGCAGCCCGGGACTAGCGGGGGCGTCAGATACGCAGTATTTT. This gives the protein CASSPGLAGASDTQYF.

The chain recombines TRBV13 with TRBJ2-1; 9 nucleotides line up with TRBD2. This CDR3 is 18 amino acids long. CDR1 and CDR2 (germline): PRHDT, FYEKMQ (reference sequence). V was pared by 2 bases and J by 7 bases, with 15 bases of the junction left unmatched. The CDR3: CASSLFPGRLAGKNEQFF. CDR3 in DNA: TGTGCCAGCAGCTTATTCCCCGGTCGGCTAGCGGGGAAGAATGAGCAGTTCTTC.

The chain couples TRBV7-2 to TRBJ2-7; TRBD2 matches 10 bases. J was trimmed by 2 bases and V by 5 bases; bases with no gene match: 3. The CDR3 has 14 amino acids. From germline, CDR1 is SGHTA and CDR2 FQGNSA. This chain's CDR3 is CASSPAGGTYEQYF. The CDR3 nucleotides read TGTGCCAGCAGCCCAGCGGGAGGGACCTACGAGCAGTACTTC.

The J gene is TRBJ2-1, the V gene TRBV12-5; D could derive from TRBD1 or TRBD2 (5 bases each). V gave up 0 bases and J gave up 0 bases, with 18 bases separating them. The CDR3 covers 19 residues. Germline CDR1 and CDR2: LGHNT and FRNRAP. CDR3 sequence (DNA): TGTGCTAGTGGTTTGGTACGGGACGGGACGGCTAGCTCCTACAATGAGCAGTTCTTC. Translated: CASGLVRDGTASSYNEQFF.

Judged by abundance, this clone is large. CDR3 coding DNA: TGCAGCGTTCCGGGACAGGCCTTCAACTATGGCTACACCTTC. Its protein is CSVPGQAFNYGYTF. The rearrangement links TRBV29-1 to TRBJ1-2, with 8 bases lining up with TRBD1. The CDR3 consists of 14 residues. Trimming at V came to 5 bases and at J to 2 bases, leaving 7 bases not matched to a gene. CDR1 and CDR2 from the germline V gene are SQVTM and ANQGSEA.

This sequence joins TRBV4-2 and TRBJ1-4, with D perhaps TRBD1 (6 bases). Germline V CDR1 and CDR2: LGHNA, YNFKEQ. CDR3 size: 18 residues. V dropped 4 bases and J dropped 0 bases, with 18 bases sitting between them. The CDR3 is CASSLTGRGLATNEKLFF. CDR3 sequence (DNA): TGTGCCAGCAGCCTAACCGGCAGGGGACTTGCAACTAATGAAAAACTGTTTTTT.

The CDR3 loop is CASSVGTGVQETQYF. As DNA, the CDR3 is TGTGCCAGCAGCGTCGGGACAGGGGTGCAAGAGACCCAGTACTTC. The chain links TRBV28 to TRBJ2-5; TRBD1 agrees at 10 bases. The CDR3 has 15 residues. Germline CDR1 and CDR2: MDHEN and SYDVKM. With 6 bases clipped from V and 2 bases from J, the junction kept 6 bases outside the gene matches.